This TCR beta chain comes out of a study of OX40 agonist ivuxolimab in advanced cancers. Regarding the study as a whole: At 0.1 to 3.0 mg/kg and by week 6, CD4+ and CD8+ T cells in the blood had expanded clonally. Certain nonresponders additionally had low normalized T-cell clonal expansion.

Profiled with immunoSEQ multiplex PCR; TCRdb holds only in-frame clones, not every one. The sample contains roughly 97,000 clones, 70% to 90% of which appear only once. Regarding this clone: Its antigen is as yet unknown.

This receptor was identified in an adult with an advanced solid tumor such as melanoma, head and neck, liver or kidney cancer. This specimen was CD4+ or CD8+ T cells sorted from blood, taken in a trial of the OX40 agonist ivuxolimab.

The chain's CDR3 is CASSLVRGNTEAFF. The CDR3 DNA reads TGTGCCAGCAGTTTGGTCAGGGGGAACACTGAAGCTTTCTTT. The rearrangement links TRBV28 to TRBJ1-1; D perhaps matches TRBD1 (6 bases). This CDR3 is built from 14 residues. The V and J ends lost 3 bases and 1 base respectively, with 9 bases between them. Per the germline V gene, CDR1 is MDHEN and CDR2 is SYDVKM.